Listed here is a single TCR beta chain. The table lists this clone with a count of one. Its antigen target is currently unknown. Base qualities are missing; no much larger clone stands one base away. The data derive from a study of blood T cell repertoires in COVID-19 (dated by TCRdb to between 2020 and 2021). For the wider study: Samples covering the acute and convalescent phases of COVID-19 were provided by collaborators in the United States, Italy and Spain. The material from the prospective study consisted of cDNA or gDNA derived from T cells, B-cell-depleted T cells, or PBMCs. Deeply sampled blood TCRbeta repertoires from subjects exposed to, actively infected with, or recovered from COVID-19 were included in the dataset. The repertoires were released in a freely available public database meant as a resource for research on the immune response to SARS-CoV-2. The samples were drawn from the first 160 participants of the ongoing ImmuneRACE study and from 950 to 1,500 subjects provided by 6 global collaborators. A de-identified subject ID, COVID-19 status, age in years and sex were almost always included in the sample metadata. Where available, HLA class I and class II types were obtained from metadata supplied by the sample provider rather than from assay-based typing. General conclusions and limits of the study: The amount of clinical and demographic metadata varied by source and participant and was provided uncurated.

In the prospective study, participants were roughly 18 to 100 years old, resided in about two dozen geographic areas of the United States, and were enrolled through a virtual design. Cohort assignment in the prospective study relied on participant-reported clinical history from a screening survey and a study questionnaire. For ImmuneRACE Cohort 3, a participant was defined as recovered based on two consecutive negative NP/OP PCR tests, clearance by a healthcare professional, or resolution of symptoms. Each participant in the prospective study had whole blood, serum and a nasopharyngeal or oropharyngeal swab collected by mobile phlebotomists. Additional blood draws and questionnaires over an approximately 2-month period could optionally be provided by prospective study participants. Before DNA extraction, prospective study blood samples were shipped either frozen or at room temperature. The immunoSEQ Assay, a bias-controlled multiplex PCR, was used to amplify TCRbeta CDR3 regions from genomic DNA. In the paper's pipeline: The number of nucleated cells in each sample was estimated by amplification of reference gene primers within the assay. To quantify the absolute abundance of each unique TCRbeta CDR3 rearrangement, sequence reads were collapsed and filtered. Productive Simpson clonality was computed per sample as the square root of Simpson's diversity index over productive rearrangements. TCRdb mirrors the immuneACCESS table, restricted to in-frame sequences. Some clones are absent from its copies; in checked studies, under half trace to an unresolved V gene, and the reason for the others is unknown. V and J calls and clone size are copied from that table; D and trimming were computed from the DNA. Across this sample there are fewer than 300,000 clones, with 70% to 90% seen only once. The leading ten clones occupy more than 4% of the sample.

The CDR3 measures 14 amino acids from cysteine to phenylalanine. The CDR3 DNA has 42 bases and is translated from base 1. Trimming takes 2 bases from V and 5 bases from J, and the germline ends sit 10 bases apart. Looking up the germline V gene yields CDR1 MDHEN and CDR2 SYDVKM. The receptor was isolated from a woman between 25 and 40 years old who had recovered from COVID-19. The specimen was PBMCs or T cells enriched from blood (not recorded which). The rearranged chain carries TRBV28 and TRBJ1-5; the D segment could be TRBD1, given 5 matching bases. Here the CDR3 is given as CASSLASGDQPQHF. The DNA reads TGTGCCAGCAGTTTAGCGTCGGGGGATCAGCCCCAGCATTTT.